The next 3 T cell receptor beta chains were all read from a single sample in a study of T-cell memory formation after mild COVID-19. TCRdb processed the 5' RACE reads anew with MiXCR; each CDR3 protein has one entry. The sample lists 550,000 to 650,000 distinct CDR3 sequences; 15% to 20% were seen once. Specimen: PBMCs or a T cell subset sorted from them (not recorded which). The receptor source for this set is an adult woman who had mild COVID-19 (a few samples of this study predate the infection). Cell type and time point are not known.

The chain joins TRBV11-2 to TRBJ2-5; D is unresolved. With 1 base removed from V and 5 bases from J, the gap between germline ends came to 14 bases. CDR3 length: 15 amino acids. CDR1 and CDR2 from the germline V gene are SGHAT and FQNNGV. The DNA for the CDR3 is TGTGCCAGCAGCTTAGTTGGCGGAAATCTCGAGACCCAGTACTTC. Protein: CASSLVGGNLETQYF. The whole variable domain, remainder taken from reference TRBV11-2 and TRBJ2-5, is EAGVAQSPRYKIIEKRQSVAFWCNPISGHATLYWYQQILGQGPKLLIQFQNNGVVDDSQLPKDRFSAERLKGVDSTLKIQPAKLEDSAVYLCASSLVGGNLETQYFGPGTRLLVL.

This chain links TRBV12-3 or TRBV12-4 with TRBJ2-5, with 8 bases that match TRBD2. V dropped 5 bases and J dropped 5; count of bases not matched to a gene: 10. This CDR3 region has 15 residues. The CDR3 region has the DNA TGTGCCAGCAGTCTAGAGGTCGGGGGGGTGGAGACCCAGTACTTC. Translation gives CASSLEVGGVETQYF.

This clonotype was counted many times. This chain connects TRBV3-1 to TRBJ2-7; D is perhaps TRBD1 (5 bases). This CDR3 spans 13 amino acids. V was trimmed by 5 bases and J by 3 bases, leaving 11 bases between them. Germline CDR1 and CDR2: LGHDT and YNNKEL (reference sequence). Written as DNA, the CDR3 is TGTGCCAGCAGCTCACAGGCTAACTACGAGCAGTACTTC. Translation gives CASSSQANYEQYF.